The entry that follows covers one T cell receptor (beta chain) sequence. What it recognizes is unknown. The length of the CDR3 is 13 residues. The germline gives CDR1 LGHNT, CDR2 FRNRAP. With 8 bases removed from V and 6 bases from J, the gap between germline ends came to 14 bases. The data belong to a study of CD8+ T cells in alopecia areata. Findings and limits, study-wide: Lesional tissue from the scalp (especially in alopecia totalis/universalis) showed higher clonality than normal scalp. Compared with mice, patients displayed less clear TCR sharing, possibly for HLA-related reasons.

Investigators isolated RNA and reverse transcribed it into cDNA to act as the sequencing template. The protocol was immunoSEQ multiplex PCR, while the TCRdb copy is restricted to in-frame clones and leaves out a portion. Here the sample spans 70,000 or so clones, under 75% being singletons. Sequencing used CD8+ T cells sorted from blood, obtained at week 0. The sequence derives from a human donor with alopecia areata. The chain combines TRBV12-5 with TRBJ2-1; D is perhaps TRBD1 (5 bases). The CDR3 region is CASIGQTGNEQFF. The CDR3 DNA reads as TGTGCTAGTATAGGACAAACCGGCAATGAGCAGTTCTTC.